The next 27 T cell receptor beta chains were all read from a single sample in a study of T-cell reconstitution after alpha-beta-depleted transplantation in children. The authors prepared the TCRbeta library with unique molecular identifiers. TCRdb redid the calling of the PCR reads with MiXCR, one entry per CDR3 protein. The sample contains over 450,000 distinct CDR3 sequences, about 11% of which appear only once. The sequencing used PBMCs, collected before TCRalphabeta/CD19-depleted stem cell transplant. The receptors shown here come from a child aged 2 to 9 with inherited bone marrow failure, due to receive a stem cell transplant.

This clonotype was observed many times. The rearrangement joins TRBV5-1 to TRBJ1-1, with 7 nucleotides matching TRBD1. From germline, CDR1 is SGHRS and CDR2 YFSETQ. V gave up 3 bases and J gave up 1 base; unmatched junction bases: 6. This CDR3 region has 15 residues. CDR3 in amino acids: CASSWGTDPNTEAFF. The CDR3 DNA reads TGCGCCAGCAGCTGGGGGACAGATCCGAACACTGAAGCTTTCTTT. The full variable domain, completed using reference TRBV5-1 and TRBJ1-1, is KAGVTQTPRYLIKTRGQQVTLSCSPISGHRSVSWYQQTPGQGLQFLFEYFSETQRNKGNFPGRFSGRQFSNSRSEMNVSTLELGDSALYLCASSWGTDPNTEAFFGQGTRLTVV.

This clonotype was observed a few times. This chain uses TRBV20-1 with TRBJ2-5, with D possibly TRBD2 on 5 matching bases. CDR1 and CDR2 (germline): DFQATT, SNEGSKA (reference sequence). The CDR3 runs 16 residues. Trimming removed 0 bases at V and 1 base at J, with 15 bases between. The CDR3 spells CSARDLWRATQETQYF. The CDR3 nucleotides are TGCAGTGCTAGAGATTTGTGGCGGGCAACCCAAGAGACCCAGTACTTC.

This clonotype occurred many times. The chain couples TRBV19 to TRBJ2-1, with no clear D. V lost 5 bases and J lost 0, with 8 bases in between. This CDR3 spans 14 amino acids. The V gene's germline CDR1 is LNHDA and CDR2 SQIVND (reference sequence). CDR3 region: CASSELSSYNEQFF. In nucleotides, the CDR3 is TGTGCCAGTAGTGAGCTGAGCTCCTACAATGAGCAGTTCTTC. Combining the CDR3 with reference TRBV19 and TRBJ2-1 gives the whole variable domain DGGITQSPKYLFRKEGQNVTLSCEQNLNHDAMYWYRQDPGQGLRLIYYSQIVNDFQKGDIAEGYSVSREKKESFPLTVTSAQKNPTAFYLCASSELSSYNEQFFGPGTRLTVL.

This clonotype was recorded many times. This chain uses TRBV7-9 with TRBJ2-1; 12 nucleotides line up with TRBD2. CDR3 length equals 17 residues. Germline values: CDR1 SEHNR, CDR2 FQNEAQ (reference sequence). Trimming removed 1 base from V and 3 bases from J; junction bases left unmatched: 4. CDR3 DNA sequence: TGTGCCAGCAGCTTAGGGCTAGCGGGAGGGCTCTACAATGAGCAGTTCTTC. Its protein product is CASSLGLAGGLYNEQFF.

The J gene is TRBJ2-7, the V gene TRBV4-3; D is undetermined. The V end lost 0 bases, the J end lost 2 bases, and 14 bases lay between the germline ends. The CDR3 is made up of 16 amino acids. Germline assignment: CDR1 LGHNA and CDR2 YSLEER. The CDR3 loop reads CASSQDRSFQTYEQYF. The CDR3 DNA follows: TGCGCCAGCAGCCAAGATCGGAGCTTCCAAACCTACGAGCAGTACTTC.

This clonotype appeared many times. This chain links TRBV29-1 with TRBJ2-1; TRBD2 matches at 8 bases. The germline CDR1 and CDR2 sequences are SQVTM and ANQGSEA. The junction had 6 bases not matched to a gene; V was cut back by 5 bases and J by 9 bases. The CDR3 spans 12 residues. In DNA form, the CDR3 reads TGCAGCGTTTTCGCGGGAGGTCCTGAGCAGTTCTTC. It specifies CSVFAGGPEQFF.

This clonotype was counted many times. The chain couples TRBV7-2 to TRBJ2-2, with 12 bases identical to TRBD2. V was clipped by 3 bases and J by 3 bases; unmatched bases: 2. The CDR3 length is 16 residues. CDR1 and CDR2 from the germline V gene are SGHTA and FQGNSA. In nucleotides, the CDR3 is TGTGCCAGCAGCTTTACTAGCGGGGGGTACACCGGGGAGCTGTTTTTT. It yields the protein CASSFTSGGYTGELFF.

This chain joins TRBV30 and TRBJ2-3; D unresolved. The CDR3 is made up of 15 amino acids. CDR1 and CDR2 (germline): GTSNPN, SVGIG (reference sequence). V lost 0 bases and J lost 2, with 12 bases in between. The CDR3 DNA sequence: TGTGCCTGGAGTGTCGGTGACTTCTACACAGATACGCAGTATTTT. It translates to CAWSVGDFYTDTQYF.

Many counts were recorded for this clonotype. This chain links TRBV6-5 with TRBJ1-1; D remains ambiguous. The CDR3 runs to 14 residues. V lost 0 bases and J 2 bases, leaving 7 bases between the germline ends. The germline gives CDR1 MNHEY, CDR2 SVGAGI. The CDR3 loop reads CASSYSEGNTEAFF. CDR3 DNA sequence: TGTGCCAGCAGTTACTCGGAGGGAAACACTGAAGCTTTCTTT.

In this sample, this clonotype turned up many times. The chain links TRBV2 to TRBJ2-5; possibly TRBD1 or TRBD2 for D (5 bases each). V gave up 0 bases and J gave up 5 bases, with 7 bases separating them. Germline V gives CDR1 SNHLY, CDR2 FYNNEI. The CDR3 totals 13 residues. This CDR3 reads CASSEARGETQYF. The CDR3 region has the DNA TGTGCCAGCAGTGAAGCGAGGGGCGAGACCCAGTACTTC.

V and J are TRBV6-1 and TRBJ2-7, with D maybe TRBD2 (6 bases). The V gene's germline CDR1 is MNHNS and CDR2 SASEGT. The CDR3 is 16 amino acids. Trimming cost V 6 bases and J 0 bases, with 18 bases left between them. The CDR3 nucleotides read TGTGCCAGCAGCCTCACCCCAAGCGGGCCCTCCTACGAGCAGTACTTC. Protein product: CASSLTPSGPSYEQYF.

This chain uses TRBV18 with TRBJ2-1; D ambiguous. V shed 3 bases and J shed 8 bases, with 14 bases lying between them. Germline CDR1 reads KGHSH; CDR2 reads LQKENI. The CDR3 loop spans 14 amino acids. In nucleotides, the CDR3 is TGTGCCAGCTCACCTAGCATCGCAGATGATGAGCAGTTCTTC. It specifies CASSPSIADDEQFF. The entire variable domain, with the rest obtained from reference TRBV18 and TRBJ2-1, is as follows: NAGVMQNPRHLVRRRGQEARLRCSPMKGHSHVYWYRQLPEEGLKFMVYLQKENIIDESGMPKERFSAEFPKEGPSILRIQQVVRGDSAAYFCASSPSIADDEQFFGPGTRLTVL.

On this clonotype: The junction does not match germline at one end; this may be a read error. The CDR3 reads CTSSPRQGREAFF. CDR3 nucleotide sequence: TGTACCAGCAGTCCCCGACAGGGGCGCGAAGCTTTCTTT. The chain joins TRBV12-3 or TRBV12-4 to TRBJ1-1, with TRBD1 matching 8 bases. The CDR3 has 13 residues.

In its sample, this clonotype was seen many times. This chain connects TRBV20-1 to TRBJ1-5, with D perhaps matching TRBD1 (6 bases). V shed 5 bases and J shed 5 bases, with 10 bases lying between them. The CDR3 is made up of 12 amino acids. The germline gives CDR1 DFQATT, CDR2 SNEGSKA (reference sequence). The chain's CDR3 is CSAYRVDQPQHF. The DNA of the CDR3 is TGCAGTGCTTACAGGGTCGATCAGCCCCAGCATTTT.

The chain is built from TRBV19 and TRBJ2-2; TRBD2 matches 7 bases. V trimming: 2 bases; J trimming: 5 bases; junction bases outside the gene matches: 5. This CDR3 is built from 15 residues. From germline, CDR1 is LNHDA and CDR2 SQIVND (reference sequence). The CDR3 reads CASSISGSGTGELFF. CDR3 nucleotide sequence: TGTGCCAGTAGTATATCCGGTAGCGGGACCGGGGAGCTGTTTTTT.

This chain joins TRBV20-1 and TRBJ2-6, with D perhaps TRBD1 (6 bases). The CDR3 runs to 16 residues. Germline V gene lookup returns CDR1 DFQATT and CDR2 SNEGSKA (reference sequence). Trimming shortened V by 1 base and J by 0 bases, and 10 bases separated the two germline ends. The CDR3 DNA sequence: TGCAGTGCTAGAGGACAGGCAGACTCTGGGGCCAACGTCCTGACTTTC. This gives the protein CSARGQADSGANVLTF.

This chain joins TRBV27 and TRBJ2-7; D unclear. The CDR3 totals 15 residues. The V gene lost 5 bases and the J gene lost 0 bases, with 14 bases spanning the gap. The germline V gene encodes CDR1 MNHEY and CDR2 SMNVEV (reference sequence). DNA of the CDR3: TGTGCCAGCAGTCCAGAGGAAACGGGCTCCTACGAGCAGTACTTC. Amino acids: CASSPEETGSYEQYF.

This clonotype showed up many times. One end of the junction varies from germline; a read error may be responsible. The chain uses TRBV28 and TRBJ2-1, with TRBD2 matching 12 bases. The V gene's germline CDR1 is MDHEN and CDR2 SYDVKM. The length of the CDR3 is 15 residues. CDR3 loop: CASSLRLAGVNEQFF. In nucleotides, the CDR3 is TGCGCCAGCAGCCTTAGACTAGCGGGAGTAAACGAGCAGTTCTTC.

This clonotype showed up many times. The rearrangement joins TRBV6-1 to TRBJ2-7; D gene uncertain. Trimming stripped 7 bases from V and 3 bases from J, with 16 bases between. The CDR3 sequence is 14 residues long. Germline V gives CDR1 MNHNS, CDR2 SASEGT. The CDR3 is CASKRAPVSYEQYF. CDR3 sequence (DNA): TGTGCCAGCAAAAGGGCCCCCGTTAGCTACGAGCAGTACTTC.

As to this clonotype: A clone one base away is much larger, so this may be a read error. This chain uses TRBV20-1 with TRBJ2-3; D is perhaps TRBD1 (5 bases). This CDR3 contains 13 residues. Germline-derived CDR1 and CDR2 are DFQATT and SNEGSKA (reference sequence). Here the CDR3 reads CFRSRVSTDTQYF. The DNA of the CDR3 is TGCTTCCGGTCCAGGGTGAGCACAGATACGCAGTATTTT.

This clonotype turned up a few times. The chain links TRBV5-1 to TRBJ2-7, with a tentative D call TRBD1 (6 bases). CDR1 and CDR2 from the germline V gene are SGHRS and YFSETQ. Trimming cost V 4 bases and J 0 bases, with 17 bases left between them. This CDR3 spans 16 amino acids. The CDR3 loop is CASSAEQGSLSYEQYF. The CDR3 bases are TGCGCCAGCAGCGCAGAACAGGGATCCCTCTCCTACGAGCAGTACTTC.

The sample holds a few counts of this clonotype. The rearrangement links TRBV12-3 or TRBV12-4 to TRBJ1-5; D gene ambiguous. V lost 6 bases and J 0 bases, leaving 21 bases between the germline ends. The CDR3 is made up of 18 amino acids. CDR3 DNA: TGTGCCAGCAGCTCTGATGCCTCTTGGACGGATAGCAATCAGCCCCAGCATTTT. Its protein product is CASSSDASWTDSNQPQHF.

This clonotype occurred many times. The CDR3 reads CASSDPLLAEKQFF. CDR3 in DNA: TGTGCCAGCAGTGATCCCCTACTAGCGGAGAAGCAGTTCTTC. This sequence joins TRBV25-1 and TRBJ2-1, with 8 nucleotides matching TRBD2. Germline CDR1 and CDR2: MGHDK and SYGVNS. With V trimmed by 3 bases and J by 11 bases, 9 bases remained unmatched. The CDR3 covers 14 residues.

The table lists this clonotype with many counts. The gene calls are TRBV6-1 and TRBJ2-3; 7 bases line up with TRBD1. Germline-derived CDR1 and CDR2 are MNHNS and SASEGT. V lost 5 bases to trimming and J lost 1 base; unmatched junction nucleotides: 6. CDR3 length: 15 amino acids. Here the CDR3 reads CASSPRGSGTDTQYF. As DNA, the CDR3 is TGTGCCAGCAGTCCCAGGGGGTCCGGCACAGATACGCAGTATTTT.

This clonotype has at least ten counts. V usage is TRBV5-1 and J usage is TRBJ2-7; D may be TRBD2 (6 bases). V lost 3 bases and J 4 bases, leaving 17 bases between the germline ends. The CDR3 runs to 15 residues. CDR1 is SGHRS and CDR2 is YFSETQ in the germline V gene. The CDR3 sequence is CASSSLAIPRYEQYF. The CDR3 nucleotides are TGCGCCAGCAGCTCCCTAGCGATTCCCAGGTACGAGCAGTACTTC.

This clonotype was observed many times. The rearrangement uses TRBV7-2 and TRBJ1-5, with TRBD1 matching over 7 bases. The trim removed 5 bases at V and 2 bases at J, leaving 3 bases unmatched. CDR3 length: 14 amino acids. Looked up from germline, CDR1 is SGHTA and CDR2 is FQGNSA. This CDR3 reads CASSGDRGNQPQHF. DNA for the CDR3: TGTGCCAGCAGCGGGGACAGAGGCAATCAGCCCCAGCATTTT.

This clonotype was found many times. The chain recombines TRBV20-1 with TRBJ2-6; possibly TRBD1 for D (6 bases). Germline V gives CDR1 DFQATT, CDR2 SNEGSKA (reference sequence). The CDR3 covers 17 residues. V lost 3 bases and J 0 bases, leaving 15 bases between the germline ends. CDR3 in DNA: TGCAGTGCTAGTGGGGGCGACAGCTTCTCTGGGGCCAACGTCCTGACTTTC. Its translation: CSASGGDSFSGANVLTF.